The rows below give T cell receptor beta chains drawn from one sample of a study of cytomegalovirus exposure and HLA in healthy donors. This table comes from immunoSEQ multiplex PCR, and its TCRdb copy is limited to in-frame clones, with some not included. The sample lists about 83,000 clones; 96% were seen once. Sequenced sample: PBMCs. These receptors all come from a woman between 18 and 29 years old in good health and CMV-seronegative. The CDR3 runs from the conserved cysteine through the conserved F or W. Each record gives: D gene, V gene, J gene, clone size, CDR3 DNA, CDR3 protein. A D gene is named only where the DNA matches it firmly. Where a row states a size, it is once, few, many or the class of an expanded clone; other rows omit it.

TRBD2	TRBV27	TRBJ2-1	-	TGTGCCACCTTCCGTTCGGGACTAGCGGGAGCTGATTACAATGAGCAGTTCTTC	CATFRSGLAGADYNEQFF
-	TRBV6-1	TRBJ1-2	-	TGTGCCAGCACCAACAGCTATGGCTACACCTTC	CASTNSYGYTF
-	TRBV2	TRBJ2-5	-	TGTGCCAGCAGTGAAGCGCTGAGCGGCCAAGAGACCCAGTACTTC	CASSEALSGQETQYF
-	TRBV5-1	TRBJ2-5	once	TGCGCCAGCAGCTTGGGACAGACCCAAGAGACCCAGTACTTC	CASSLGQTQETQYF
-	TRBV11-2	TRBJ2-1	once	TGTGCCAGCAGCTTAATCGTGGGGGCCAATGAGCAGTTCTTC	CASSLIVGANEQFF
-	TRBV28	TRBJ1-3	-	TGTGCCAGCAGTCCGGCGACAGTCGACCCTGGAAACACCATATATTTT	CASSPATVDPGNTIYF
-	TRBV6-1	TRBJ1-1	-	TGTGCCAGCAGTAGGGACAACATGAACACTGAAGCTTTCTTT	CASSRDNMNTEAFF
-	TRBV19	TRBJ2-7	-	TGTGCCAGTAGGGGAGGCAGGGCCCCCTACGAGCAGTACTTC	CASRGGRAPYEQYF
-	TRBV19	TRBJ2-5	-	TGTGCCAGTAGTATAGATCTTTTGGGGGGTCAAGAGACCCAGTACTTC	CASSIDLLGGQETQYF
TRBD2	TRBV27	TRBJ2-7	-	TGTGCCAGCAGTTTAAACGCGGGAGCCTACGAGCAGTACTTC	CASSLNAGAYEQYF
TRBD1	TRBV10-3	TRBJ2-7	-	TGTGCCATCAGTGAGTCGAGGACAGGGGGCGGCGAGCAGTACTTC	CAISESRTGGGEQYF
TRBD2	TRBV7-9	TRBJ2-1	-	TGTGCCAGCAGCGATTTTGGGGGAGGGGCGGGAGCGGCCTACAATGAGCAGTTCTTC	CASSDFGGGAGAAYNEQFF
-	TRBV19	TRBJ1-4	-	TGTGCCAGTAGAGTAGGGGTGGGTGAAAAACTGTTTTTT	CASRVGVGEKLFF
TRBD1	TRBV7-6	TRBJ1-4	-	TGTGCCAGCAGCGAAGAGCAGGGGGCCAAAGCAACTAATGAAAAACTGTTTTTT	CASSEEQGAKATNEKLFF
-	TRBV19	TRBJ2-7	-	TGTGCCAGTAGTATTTCAGCGGTGAGCTCCTACGAGCAGTACTTC	CASSISAVSSYEQYF
TRBD1	TRBV9	TRBJ1-3	-	TGTGCCAGCAGCCACCGGACAGGGGATGCTGGAAACACCATATATTTT	CASSHRTGDAGNTIYF
TRBD1	TRBV6-5	TRBJ1-2	-	TGTGCCAGCAGTCCACAGGGGGGGACCTATGGCTACACCTTC	CASSPQGGTYGYTF
-	TRBV4-1	TRBJ1-2	-	TGCGCCAGCAGCTCAATGAGAGGGTATGGCTACACCTTC	CASSSMRGYGYTF
TRBD1	TRBV7-8	TRBJ2-5	-	TGTGCCAGCAGCTTGGGGACAGGACAAGAGACCCAGTACTTC	CASSLGTGQETQYF
TRBD1	TRBV10-3	TRBJ1-1	once	TGTGCCATCAGTAGGACAGGGGGGATGGGCACTGAAGCTTTCTTT	CAISRTGGMGTEAFF
TRBD1	TRBV5-5	TRBJ1-1	-	TGTGCCAGCAGCTTGGGCCACAGGGGGAACACTGAAGCTTTCTTT	CASSLGHRGNTEAFF
-	TRBV19	TRBJ1-1	few	TGTGCCAGTACTAGGACAGTGAACACTGAAGCTTTCTTT	CASTRTVNTEAFF
-	TRBV7-9	TRBJ1-1	-	TGTGCCAGCAGCTCGACAGGAGTCTTCTACACTGAAGCTTTCTTT	CASSSTGVFYTEAFF
-	TRBV18	TRBJ2-3	-	TGTGCCAGCTCACCAAGGGAGCAGGCAGATACGCAGTATTTT	CASSPREQADTQYF
TRBD2	TRBV15	TRBJ2-2	-	TGTGCCACCAGCAGAGATCGGGCGCTAGCGGGAGTCGCCGGGGAGCTGTTTTTT	CATSRDRALAGVAGELFF
-	TRBV13	TRBJ2-1	-	TGTGCCAGCAGCCCCTATCACAATGAGCAGTTCTTC	CASSPYHNEQFF
-	TRBV9	TRBJ2-1	-	TGTGCCAGCGGACTTAATGAGCAGTTCTTC	CASGLNEQFF
TRBD1	TRBV27	TRBJ2-2	-	TGTGCCAGCAGGGTTGGGACAGCGAACACCGGGGAGCTGTTTTTT	CASRVGTANTGELFF
-	TRBV5-1	TRBJ2-1	-	TGCGCCAGCAGCTTTATTCTAGCCTCCTACAATGAGCAGTTCTTC	CASSFILASYNEQFF
-	TRBV5-1	TRBJ1-1	-	TGCGCCAGCAGCTTAACGATGAGAACAGGAATAGAGTTCATGAACACTGAAGCTTTCTTT	CASSLTMRTGIEFMNTEAFF
-	TRBV28	TRBJ1-5	once	TGTGCCAGCAACGTTGGGGCAGGCTATAGCAATCAGCCCCAGCATTTT	CASNVGAGYSNQPQHF
TRBD2	TRBV19	TRBJ2-1	-	TGTGCCAGCCGGTTAACAGCGGGAGACAATGAGCAGTTCTTC	CASRLTAGDNEQFF
TRBD2	TRBV10-1	TRBJ2-7	-	TGCGCCAGCAGTGGGAGCCTAGCGGGAGAGCAGTACTTC	CASSGSLAGEQYF
TRBD1	TRBV28	TRBJ1-1	-	TGTGCCAGCAGCTCGGGACAGGGGTGGGACACTGAAGCTTTCTTT	CASSSGQGWDTEAFF
-	TRBV4-1	TRBJ2-3	-	TGCGCCAGCAGCCGCCTCGGCGGGCGTAGCACAGATACGCAGTATTTT	CASSRLGGRSTDTQYF
TRBD2	TRBV4-1	TRBJ2-1	-	TGCGCCAGCAGTCCGGGGACTAGCCAGGCCTACAATGAGCAGTTCTTC	CASSPGTSQAYNEQFF
TRBD1	TRBV18	TRBJ1-2	once	TGTGCCAGCTCACCGGACAGGGGCTATGGCTACACCTTC	CASSPDRGYGYTF
TRBD2	TRBV7-7	TRBJ2-5	-	TGTGCCAGCAGCTTGACTAGCGGGAGAGGTCAAGAGACCCAGTACTTC	CASSLTSGRGQETQYF
-	TRBV9	TRBJ2-1	-	TGTGCCAGCAGCGTAGTATCCAATGAGCAGTTCTTC	CASSVVSNEQFF
-	TRBV28	TRBJ2-3	-	TGTGCCAGCAGTTCTAACGCTCCTTGGTGGACAGATACGCAGTATTTT	CASSSNAPWWTDTQYF
TRBD1	TRBV28	TRBJ1-5	-	TGTGCCAGCAGTTTAGGTAAATGGGACAGGGTTAATCAGCCCCAGCATTTT	CASSLGKWDRVNQPQHF
TRBD2	TRBV29-1	TRBJ2-3	-	TGCAGCGTTGACGGGCTAGCGGATGGGCCAGATACGCAGTATTTT	CSVDGLADGPDTQYF
TRBD2	TRBV27	TRBJ2-1	few	TGTGCCAGCAGTCTACGGACTAGCGGGAGTCCCAATGAGCAGTTCTTC	CASSLRTSGSPNEQFF
TRBD1	TRBV28	TRBJ2-5	-	TGTGCCAGCAGGACAGGGGGAGAAGAGACCCAGTACTTC	CASRTGGEETQYF
-	TRBV10-3	TRBJ1-1	-	TGTGCCATCAGTGAGGCGACTGGGAACACTGAAGCTTTCTTT	CAISEATGNTEAFF
-	TRBV28	TRBJ2-1	-	TGTGCCAGCAGTTCAAGCTTCCGGGTTGATGAGCAGTTCTTC	CASSSSFRVDEQFF
-	TRBV18	TRBJ1-1	-	TGTGCCAGCTCACCAAGACAGGCTGAAGCTTTCTTT	CASSPRQAEAFF
-	TRBV27	TRBJ2-1	-	TGTGCCAGCAGTTTATCTTACGGGAGCTCCTACAATGAGCAGTTCTTC	CASSLSYGSSYNEQFF
-	TRBV6-1	TRBJ2-3	-	TGTGCCAGCAGTGTGGCCACACCTACGCAGTATTTT	CASSVATPTQYF
TRBD2	TRBV6-5	TRBJ2-7	-	TGTGCCACTATAACGACTAGCGGCTACGAGCAGTACTTC	CATITTSGYEQYF
TRBD1	TRBV19	TRBJ2-3	-	TGTGCCAGTAGTATTGGTAGTCCTGACAGGGCCCCAGATACGCAGTATTTT	CASSIGSPDRAPDTQYF